This TCR beta chain is drawn from a study of regulatory T cells in long-lasting Graves disease. Time point: newly diagnosed GD, antithyroid drugs for less than 3 months. TCR sequences were obtained from RNA taken from PBMCs. This clonotype was seen at least ten times. The antigen is undetermined. With V trimmed by 8 bases and J by 0 bases, 6 bases remained unmatched. CDR3 length: 13 residues. CDR1 SQVTM and CDR2 ANQGSEA come from the germline V gene. With iRepertoire HTBI primers and Arm-PCR of CDR3 regions, TCR beta libraries were built. Each CDR3 protein is one row after TCRdb ran MiXCR on the multiplex PCR reads. The profile covers a few hundred thousand distinct CDR3 sequences, with roughly 12% appearing a single time and roughly 10% taken by the ten largest. General study points: Persistent disease exhibited a predilection for TRBV28, TRBJ1-2 and TRBJ2-5.

The sample was also linked to a second study, of T cells in Graves' hyperthyroidism and ophthalmopathy. From that study: Among the patients, aged 18 to 65, hyperthyroidism was newly diagnosed and had lasted under 2 months.

V and J are TRBV29-1 and TRBJ1-1, with TRBD1 matching 7 bases. Sequencing was performed on peripheral blood mononuclear cells (PBMCs), taken at new diagnosis, from a patient treated with antithyroid drugs. The receptor was derived from a man in his thirties or forties with Graves disease. DNA for the CDR3: TGCAGCACCTCCAGGGGGGTGAACACTGAAGCTTTCTTT. This sequence encodes CSTSRGVNTEAFF.